This T cell receptor beta chain was recorded in a study of shared clonotypes between healthy human individuals. On the study more broadly: The donor group consisted of a couple of women and a few men, aged 18 to 49.

This table comes from immunoSEQ multiplex PCR, and its TCRdb copy is limited to in-frame clones, with some not included. The table shows approximately 2,000,000 clones, with roughly 92% occurring only once. The CDR3 has 15 residues. The germline V and J ends were trimmed by 4 bases and 6 bases, with 16 bases remaining between them. In germline, CDR1 is LNHDA, CDR2 SQIVND (reference sequence). V gene TRBV19 combines with J gene TRBJ1-5; D remains ambiguous. The sample comprised naive CD4+ T cells from PBMCs. Subset described: CD45RA+ positively selected. This clonotype originated in a man aged 18 to 30 in good health. Some clones in this sample may be carry-over from other donors' samples. CDR3 loop: CASSNGKTGSQPQHF. The CDR3 DNA sequence: TGTGCCAGTAGTAACGGTAAGACGGGCAGTCAGCCCCAGCATTTT.